Included here is one T cell receptor beta chain sequence, with context. Its antigen is unknown. This entry is derived from a study of T cell responses to AZD1222 COVID-19 vaccine. Findings of the study overall: White British ancestry dominated among donors, who included more females, and clonal diversity was possibly underestimated. Regions left unmutated in variants are reportedly the target of nearly half of spike-specific TCRs. Only a handful of AZD1222 recipients tested seropositive at baseline. Repertoire samples came only from after the peak T cell response.

Generated by immunoSEQ multiplex PCR, the TCRdb table keeps only in-frame clones and is missing some. The sample includes 90,000 to 120,000 clones, around 90% of them seen just once. Germline CDR1 SGDLS, CDR2 YYNGEE. The CDR3 is 15 amino acids. V dropped 1 base and J dropped 3 bases, with 11 bases sitting between them. This rearrangement joins TRBV9 to TRBJ1-3; maybe TRBD1 (5 bases). The input for sequencing was peripheral blood, taken 28 days after the second AZD1222 dose. The receptor's source is an adult who received the AZD1222 COVID-19 vaccine. The CDR3 reads CASSVSEGLGNTIYF. In DNA, the CDR3 is TGTGCCAGCAGCGTATCGGAGGGGCTTGGAAACACCATATATTTT. The entire variable domain, with the rest obtained from reference TRBV9 and TRBJ1-3, is as follows: DSGVTQTPKHLITATGQRVTLRCSPRSGDLSVYWYQQSLDQGLQFLIQYYNGEERAKGNILERFSAQQFPDLHSELNLSSLELGDSALYFCASSVSEGLGNTIYFGEGSWLTVV.